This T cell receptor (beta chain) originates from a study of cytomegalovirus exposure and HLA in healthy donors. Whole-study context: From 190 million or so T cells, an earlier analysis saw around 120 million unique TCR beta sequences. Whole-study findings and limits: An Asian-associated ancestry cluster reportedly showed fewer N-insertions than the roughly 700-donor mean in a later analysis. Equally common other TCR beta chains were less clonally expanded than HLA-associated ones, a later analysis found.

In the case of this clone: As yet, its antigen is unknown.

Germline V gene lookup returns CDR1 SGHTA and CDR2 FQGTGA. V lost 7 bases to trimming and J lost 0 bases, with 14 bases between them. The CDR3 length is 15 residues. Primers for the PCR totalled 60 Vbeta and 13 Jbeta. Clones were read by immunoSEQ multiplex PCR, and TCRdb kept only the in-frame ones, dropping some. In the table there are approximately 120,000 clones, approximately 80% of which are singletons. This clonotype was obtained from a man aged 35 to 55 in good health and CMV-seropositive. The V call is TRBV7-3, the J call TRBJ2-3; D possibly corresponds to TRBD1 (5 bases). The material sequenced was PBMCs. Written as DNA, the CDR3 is TGTGCCAGCAACATGGGGCTCGGGAGCACAGATACGCAGTATTTT. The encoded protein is CASNMGLGSTDTQYF.